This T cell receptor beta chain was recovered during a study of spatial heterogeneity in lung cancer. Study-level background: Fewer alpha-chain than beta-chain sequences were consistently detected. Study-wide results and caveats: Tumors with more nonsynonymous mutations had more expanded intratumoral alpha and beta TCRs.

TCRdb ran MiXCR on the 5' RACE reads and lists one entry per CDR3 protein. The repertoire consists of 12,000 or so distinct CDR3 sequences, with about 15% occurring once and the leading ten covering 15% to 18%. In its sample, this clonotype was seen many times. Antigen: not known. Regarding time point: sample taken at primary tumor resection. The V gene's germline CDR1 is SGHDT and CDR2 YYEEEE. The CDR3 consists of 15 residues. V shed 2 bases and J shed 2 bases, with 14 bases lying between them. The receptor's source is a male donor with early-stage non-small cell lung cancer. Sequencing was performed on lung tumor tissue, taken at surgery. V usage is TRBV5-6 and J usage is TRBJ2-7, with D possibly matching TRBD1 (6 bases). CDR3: CASSFYDRNTYEQYF. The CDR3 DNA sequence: TGTGCCAGCAGCTTTTACGACAGGAATACCTACGAGCAGTACTTC.